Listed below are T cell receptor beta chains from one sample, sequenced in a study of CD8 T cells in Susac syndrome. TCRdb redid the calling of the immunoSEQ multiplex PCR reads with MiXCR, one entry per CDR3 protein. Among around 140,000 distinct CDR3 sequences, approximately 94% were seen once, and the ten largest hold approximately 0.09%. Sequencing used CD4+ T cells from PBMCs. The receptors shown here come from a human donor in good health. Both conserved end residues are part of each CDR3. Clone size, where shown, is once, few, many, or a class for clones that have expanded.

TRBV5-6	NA	CASSSSGSAETQYF
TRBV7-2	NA	CASSRGLQYNEQFF
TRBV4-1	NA	CASSQDLTSGRATEQFF
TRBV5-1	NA	CASSLGTSRSYEQYF
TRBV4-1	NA	CASSRLTGPYNEQFF
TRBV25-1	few	CASLGQLYEQYF
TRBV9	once	CASSVANSVIEDEQFF
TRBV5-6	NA	CASRYGNYEQYF
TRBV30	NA	CAWRRDYRPYNEQFF
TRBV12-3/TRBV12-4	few	CASSFGGGYTF
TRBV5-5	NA	CASSPDGTFYGYTF
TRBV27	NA	CASSVTFSAAAFF
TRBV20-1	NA	CSAPDRFTGELFF
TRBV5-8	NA	CASSLRNRDSGYTF
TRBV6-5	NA	CASSYDLAGPPSSYNEQFF
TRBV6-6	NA	CASSLFGGSANEQFF
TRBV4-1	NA	CASSQEKVGYTF
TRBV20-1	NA	CSARAVAGLTSSYNEQFF
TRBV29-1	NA	CSVAGVRRVENTEAFF
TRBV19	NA	CATGSGHYNEQFF
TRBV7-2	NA	CASSDGAGWGSSYEQYF
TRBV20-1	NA	CSAREGGYGYTF
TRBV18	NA	CASSPTRIGRDTEAFF
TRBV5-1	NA	CASNDADTEAFF
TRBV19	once	CASRTELNEKLFF
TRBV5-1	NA	CASSPTGQNTEAFF
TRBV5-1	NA	CASSLGQIDEQYF
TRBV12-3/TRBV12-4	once	CASSFFIGPSQPYEQYF
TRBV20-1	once	CSARGERWEGPETQYF
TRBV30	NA	CAWSQDRMGRQPQHF
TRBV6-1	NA	CASSPDRVGGELFF